This T cell receptor beta chain was retrieved from a study of CD8 T cells in ankylosing spondylitis. General study findings and limits: Fewer than 10 highly homologous variants formed a TCR beta motif that appeared characteristic of ankylosing spondylitis blood. Reportedly, disease-linked clones are significantly enriched in ankylosing spondylitis patients' matched synovial fluid.

TCRdb used MiXCR to reprocess the 5' RACE reads, holding one entry per CDR3 protein. The sample consists of 250,000 to 350,000 distinct CDR3 sequences, less than 25% of them appearing once. This clonotype came up many times. The target antigen is unknown. Per germline, CDR1 SGHTA and CDR2 FQGTGA. V was clipped by 4 bases and J by 3 bases; unmatched bases: 1. This CDR3 has 15 residues. The sample taken for sequencing was blood, either unsorted or a sorted T cell fraction (not recorded which). This clonotype was sampled from a female donor with ankylosing spondylitis or in good health (not recorded which). This rearrangement joins TRBV7-3 to TRBJ2-3; 13 bases are a match to TRBD2. CDR3 bases: TGTGCCAGCAGCTCGGGACTAGCGGGAACAGATACGCAGTATTTT. Its translation: CASSSGLAGTDTQYF.